Following are 18 T cell receptor beta chains from one sample sequenced in a study of blood T cell repertoires in COVID-19. The repertoire was sequenced with immunoSEQ multiplex PCR; TCRdb's copy has only in-frame clones and lacks some. The table includes about 200,000 clones, 81% detected once. Sequencing used PBMCs or T cells enriched from blood (not recorded which). The receptors were gathered from a woman aged 45-65 years with acute COVID-19.

The rearrangement uses TRBV11-2 and TRBJ1-4; 7 bases are shared with TRBD1. The CDR3 consists of 15 residues. V shed 4 bases, J shed 6 bases, and the junction held 8 bases outside the gene matches. Germline V gene sequence: CDR1 SGHAT, CDR2 FQNNGV. The DNA for the CDR3 is TGTGCCAGCAGCTCCGGGACAGTGAAAGATGAAAAACTGTTTTTT. This translates into CASSSGTVKDEKLFF. The entire variable domain, with the rest obtained from reference TRBV11-2 and TRBJ1-4, is as follows: EAGVAQSPRYKIIEKRQSVAFWCNPISGHATLYWYQQILGQGPKLLIQFQNNGVVDDSQLPKDRFSAERLKGVDSTLKIQPAKLEDSAVYLCASSSGTVKDEKLFFGSGTQLSVL.

This clone was seen only a few times. The chain is built from TRBV7-3 and TRBJ2-1, with TRBD2 as a possible D gene (6 bases). The CDR3 covers 14 residues. The V end was cut by 1 base, the J end by 8 bases, with 12 bases between. The germline V gene encodes CDR1 SGHTA and CDR2 FQGTGA. The CDR3 loop reads CASSLRRTGDEQFF. The CDR3 DNA is TGTGCCAGCAGCTTAAGGCGGACGGGGGATGAGCAGTTCTTC.

This clone was detected only a few times. Here the CDR3 DNA reads TGTGCCAGCAGCTTAGAGAGGGGACAGGGGTCCCACGAGCAGTACTTC. Protein: CASSLERGQGSHEQYF. The chain couples TRBV7-8 to TRBJ2-7; 10 bases align to TRBD1. The CDR3 consists of 16 residues. Germline V lookup: CDR1 SGHVS, CDR2 FQNEAQ. V was clipped by 1 base and J by 5 bases; unmatched bases: 8.

The rearrangement uses TRBV4-2 and TRBJ1-1; the match to TRBD1 covers 8 bases. V shed 0 bases, J shed 11 bases, and the junction held 5 bases outside the gene matches. CDR3 length: 13 amino acids. Germline lookup yields CDR1 LGHNA and CDR2 YNFKEQ. Here the CDR3 DNA reads TGTGCCAGCAGCCAAGAAGGACAGGGCCGGGCTTTCTTT. Encoded protein: CASSQEGQGRAFF.

The V and J genes are TRBV6-5 and TRBJ2-7, with 7 positions matching TRBD1. V lost 0 bases, J lost 2 bases, and 7 bases stayed unmatched. CDR1 is MNHEY, CDR2 SVGAGI, per germline. The CDR3 covers 16 residues. This CDR3 reads CASSYSMGQPTYEQYF. CDR3 bases: TGTGCCAGCAGTTACTCGATGGGACAGCCAACCTACGAGCAGTACTTC.

The V and J genes are TRBV27 and TRBJ2-1, with 11 bases lining up with TRBD1. CDR1 MNHEY and CDR2 SMNVEV come from the germline V gene (reference sequence). The CDR3 loop spans 17 amino acids. The V segment lost 0 bases and the J segment 1 base; nucleotides outside the gene matches: 2. CDR3 amino acids: CASSLSGTGGSYNEQFF. The CDR3 DNA reads TGTGCCAGCAGTTTATCCGGGACAGGGGGATCCTACAATGAGCAGTTCTTC.

A single count supports this clone. This chain links TRBV6-2 or TRBV6-3 with TRBJ1-1, with TRBD1 matching over 10 bases. The CDR3 runs to 15 residues. Trimming took 2 bases from V and 6 from J; bases not matched to a gene: 6. Germline V lookup: CDR1 MNHEY, CDR2 SVGEGT. The CDR3 bases are TGTGCCAGCAGTTACGCTCCCGGGACAGGGGCTGAAGCTTTCTTT. This gives the protein CASSYAPGTGAEAFF.

CDR3 sequence: CASRFTSNQPQHF. DNA for the CDR3: TGTGCCAGCCGGTTCACCAGCAATCAGCCCCAGCATTTT. The rearrangement joins TRBV12-3 or TRBV12-4 to TRBJ1-5; no definite D call. V lost 8 bases to trimming and J lost 1 base, with 9 bases between them. This CDR3 is built from 13 residues.

The chain is built from TRBV7-9 and TRBJ2-7; perhaps TRBD2 as D (5 bases). The germline V and J ends were trimmed by 4 bases and 3 bases, with 16 bases remaining between them. In germline, CDR1 is SEHNR, CDR2 FQNEAQ (reference sequence). The CDR3 consists of 15 residues. The CDR3 region has the DNA TGTGCCAGCAGCTCGGCTCGGAGCGGAGGCTACGAGCAGTACTTC. Protein sequence: CASSSARSGGYEQYF.

The chain links TRBV3-1 (or the pseudogene TRBV3-2) to TRBJ1-1; no definite D call. The V gene's germline CDR1 is LGHDT and CDR2 YNNKEL (reference sequence). The CDR3 consists of 12 residues. V lost 4 bases to trimming and J lost 1 base, with 4 bases between them. In DNA form, the CDR3 reads TGTGCCAGCAGCCGACAGAACACTGAAGCTTTCTTT. Residues: CASSRQNTEAFF.

The chain uses TRBV24-1 and TRBJ1-5; 9 bases are shared with TRBD1. Trimming at V came to 3 bases and at J to 6 bases, leaving 8 bases not matched to a gene. This CDR3 has 16 residues. Germline V lookup: CDR1 KGHDR, CDR2 SFDVKD. The CDR3 loop reads CATSDRTGDSLQPQHF. The CDR3, as DNA: TGTGCCACCAGTGATCGGACAGGGGATAGTCTTCAGCCCCAGCATTTT.

V and J are TRBV7-7 and TRBJ2-3; D not certain. This CDR3 comprises 16 residues. Germline lookup yields CDR1 SSHAT and CDR2 FNYEAQ (reference sequence). V gave up 2 bases and J gave up 3 bases, with 15 bases separating them. The CDR3 loop is CASSLKHSTETDTQYF. The CDR3 DNA reads TGTGCCAGCAGCTTAAAACATTCAACAGAGACAGATACGCAGTATTTT.

The chain carries TRBV5-1 and TRBJ1-5, with D possibly being TRBD1 (6 bases). Trimming stripped 2 bases from V and 7 bases from J, with 13 bases between. The CDR3 spans 14 residues. In germline, CDR1 is SGHRS, CDR2 YFSETQ. This CDR3 reads CASSLTTGKQPQHF. DNA of the CDR3: TGCGCCAGCAGCTTAACCACAGGGAAACAGCCCCAGCATTTT.

The chain is built from TRBV6-2 or TRBV6-3 and TRBJ1-5; D is unclear. The CDR3 consists of 14 residues. Trimming removed 5 bases at V and 1 base at J, with 9 bases between. Looked up from germline, CDR1 is MNHEY and CDR2 is SVGEGT. The CDR3 protein is CASSQTTSNQPQHF. For the CDR3, the DNA is TGTGCCAGCAGTCAGACTACGAGCAATCAGCCCCAGCATTTT.

This chain links TRBV18 with TRBJ1-1; D might be TRBD1 (5 bases). The CDR3 is 16 residues long. Trimming shortened V by 0 bases and J by 1 base, and 12 bases separated the two germline ends. Per germline, CDR1 KGHSH and CDR2 LQKENI. The CDR3 is CASSPPPDRGNTEAFF. CDR3 coding DNA: TGTGCCAGCTCACCACCCCCGGATAGGGGGAACACTGAAGCTTTCTTT. Drawing the rest from reference TRBV18 and TRBJ1-1, the complete variable domain is NAGVMQNPRHLVRRRGQEARLRCSPMKGHSHVYWYRQLPEEGLKFMVYLQKENIIDESGMPKERFSAEFPKEGPSILRIQQVVRGDSAAYFCASSPPPDRGNTEAFFGQGTRLTVV.

This clone was seen only a few times. The chain combines TRBV4-2 with TRBJ2-3, with D possibly being TRBD1 (5 bases). The CDR3 is 18 amino acids. The germline CDR1 and CDR2 sequences are LGHNA and YNFKEQ. Trimming shortened V by 0 bases and J by 1 base, and 17 bases separated the two germline ends. CDR3 loop: CASSQDQGIVRRTDTQYF. CDR3 DNA: TGTGCCAGCAGCCAAGATCAGGGAATCGTCCGCCGCACAGATACGCAGTATTTT.

A single count supports this clone. The chain has TRBV18 and TRBJ1-1, with no clear D. Germline CDR1 is KGHSH and CDR2 is LQKENI. The CDR3 is 16 amino acids. V dropped 2 bases and J dropped 1 base, with 14 bases sitting between them. For the CDR3, the DNA is TGTGCCAGCTCACCAGAGGTGAGGGCGCCGAACACTGAAGCTTTCTTT. It is translated as CASSPEVRAPNTEAFF.

The chain joins TRBV6-6 to TRBJ2-2, with 10 positions matching TRBD1. The CDR3 runs to 15 residues. The V gene end was trimmed by 6 bases and the J gene end by 5 bases; junction bases not matched to a gene: 6. Germline values: CDR1 MNHNY, CDR2 SVGAGI (reference sequence). The CDR3 bases are TGTGCCAGCAGAGCCGGGACAGGGGTAACCGGGGAGCTGTTTTTT. Protein product: CASRAGTGVTGELFF.